These 16 T cell receptor beta chains were all obtained from the same sample, sequenced in a study of cytomegalovirus exposure and HLA in healthy donors. The PCR contained 60 Vbeta and 13 Jbeta primers. Only in-frame clones appear in the TCRdb table, and some are missing; sequencing was by immunoSEQ multiplex PCR. There are around 130,000 clones in the sample; 70% to 75% occur only once, and approximately 1.6% lies in the top ten. Sequenced input: PBMCs. Source of these receptors: a woman aged 25 to 39 in good health and CMV-seronegative.

In this sample, this clone turned up once. The chain joins TRBV10-3 to TRBJ2-1; 10 bases align to TRBD1. There are 15 residues in the CDR3. Per germline, CDR1 ENHRY and CDR2 SYGVKD. V shed 6 bases, J shed 7 bases, and the junction held 9 bases outside the gene matches. The CDR3 protein is CAISNGTGVWNEQFF. Written as DNA, the CDR3 is TGTGCCATCAGCAACGGGACAGGGGTTTGGAATGAGCAGTTCTTC.

V and J are TRBV11-3 and TRBJ2-2, with 9 bases matching TRBD1. Germline CDR1 and CDR2: SGHNT and YENEEA. V shed 3 bases and J 5 bases; nucleotides not matched to a gene: 4. The CDR3 has 15 amino acids. The CDR3 DNA is TGTGCCAGCAGCTTCCGACAGGGGGGGACCGGGGAGCTGTTTTTT. This codes for CASSFRQGGTGELFF.

A few counts support this clone. V gene TRBV28 combines with J gene TRBJ2-7; D is unresolved. With 7 bases removed from V and 0 bases from J, the gap between germline ends came to 10 bases. Germline values: CDR1 MDHEN, CDR2 SYDVKM. The CDR3 extends over 13 amino acids. CDR3 residues: CASISRSSYEQYF. In nucleotides, the CDR3 is TGTGCCAGCATATCCCGGAGCTCCTACGAGCAGTACTTC.

The chain recombines TRBV7-9 with TRBJ2-7, with TRBD2 matching 9 bases. J gave up 1 base and V 1 base, and 8 bases lay outside the gene matches. CDR3 length equals 17 residues. The germline V gene encodes CDR1 SEHNR and CDR2 FQNEAQ (reference sequence). The CDR3 nucleotides are TGTGCCAGCAGCTTAGGCATGACTAGCGGCCAGTCCTACGAGCAGTACTTC. Its protein product is CASSLGMTSGQSYEQYF.

The chain recombines TRBV2 with TRBJ2-3; 8 nucleotides align to TRBD1. The CDR3 sequence is 12 residues long. With 7 bases clipped from V and 7 bases from J, the junction kept 4 bases outside the gene matches. Germline CDR1 is SNHLY and CDR2 is FYNNEI. As DNA, the CDR3 is TGTGCCAGCATTCGACAGGGGAATACGCAGTATTTT. This codes for CASIRQGNTQYF.

There are a few counts of this clone. The chain is built from TRBV7-9 and TRBJ2-7; 12 bases fit TRBD2. The ends lost 5 bases at V and 6 bases at J; junction bases unmatched: 2. The CDR3 is 13 amino acids. From germline, CDR1 is SEHNR and CDR2 FQNEAQ (reference sequence). Written as DNA, the CDR3 is TGTGCCAGCAGCCAGACTAGCGGGAGCGAGCAGTACTTC. This encodes CASSQTSGSEQYF.

This clone was seen more than once but under ten times. The CDR3 DNA is TGTGCCAGCACGTCGGCGGGGGGCGGGACCGGGGAGCTGTTTTTT. Translated: CASTSAGGGTGELFF. The V and J genes are TRBV28 and TRBJ2-2; 8 nucleotides match TRBD2. This CDR3 has 15 amino acids. V was pared by 7 bases and J by 5 bases, with 9 bases of the junction left unmatched. Germline-derived CDR1 and CDR2 are MDHEN and SYDVKM. The variable domain in full, with the rest retrieved from reference TRBV28 and TRBJ2-2, is DVKVTQSSRYLVKRTGEKVFLECVQDMDHENMFWYRQDPGLGLRLIYFSYDVKMKEKGDIPEGYSVSREKKERFSLILESASTNQTSMYLCASTSAGGGTGELFFGEGSRLTVL.

This clone was seen once. V gene TRBV5-6 combines with J gene TRBJ2-7; the match to TRBD1 covers 8 bases. This CDR3 contains 14 residues. Germline V gives CDR1 SGHDT, CDR2 YYEEEE. The V gene end was trimmed by 6 bases and the J gene end by 4 bases; junction bases not matched to a gene: 9. DNA for the CDR3: TGTGCCAGCAAGATGGGGACAGGCCGATACGAGCAGTACGTC. Its protein is CASKMGTGRYEQYV.

The rearrangement joins TRBV6-5 to TRBJ1-4; no firm D call. The CDR3 is made up of 15 amino acids. The germline CDR1 and CDR2 sequences are MNHEY and SVGAGI. V gave up 7 bases and J gave up 2 bases, with 14 bases separating them. CDR3 bases: TGTGCCAGCAATCTTTCCCCGGGGACTAATGAAAAACTGTTTTTT. Amino acids: CASNLSPGTNEKLFF.

The chain links TRBV27 to TRBJ1-6, with 9 bases fitting TRBD1. The CDR3 loop spans 16 amino acids. Germline CDR1 and CDR2: MNHEY and SMNVEV (reference sequence). The V and J ends lost 1 base and 6 bases, in that order; junction bases with no gene match: 4. CDR3 DNA sequence: TGTGCCAGCAGTTTATTGGGACAGGGAATTAATTCACCCCTCCACTTT. Encoded protein: CASSLLGQGINSPLHF.

This chain uses TRBV7-9 with TRBJ2-3; TRBD2 matches at 15 bases. V trimming: 4 bases; J trimming: 3 bases; junction bases outside the gene matches: 5. The CDR3 sequence is 17 residues long. Germline V CDR1 and CDR2: SEHNR, FQNEAQ (reference sequence). The CDR3 coding sequence is TGTGCCAGCAGCTCTGGACTAGCGGGGGGGCCGACAGATACGCAGTATTTT. Translating gives CASSSGLAGGPTDTQYF.

This clone was picked up a small number of times. This chain connects TRBV30 to TRBJ2-1, with D maybe TRBD2 (6 bases). Trimming took off 1 base at V and 0 bases at J, with 16 bases between the two ends. Per the germline V gene, CDR1 is GTSNPN and CDR2 is SVGIG (reference sequence). The CDR3 sequence is 17 residues long. In nucleotides, the CDR3 is TGTGCCTGGAGTGGCTCCAGGCTAGCGAGCTCCTACAATGAGCAGTTCTTC. This encodes CAWSGSRLASSYNEQFF.

The chain recombines TRBV18 with TRBJ1-1; D is unresolved. V lost 6 bases, J lost 7 bases, and 15 bases lay in between. The germline V gene encodes CDR1 KGHSH and CDR2 LQKENI. This CDR3 is 13 amino acids long. CDR3 loop: CASSPGPEGEAFF. CDR3 nucleotide sequence: TGTGCCAGCTCTCCGGGCCCCGAGGGTGAAGCTTTCTTT.

This clone was seen just once. The CDR3 reads CAISESLEQYF. The CDR3 DNA is TGTGCCATCAGTGAGTCTCTGGAGCAGTACTTC. The chain combines TRBV10-3 with TRBJ2-7; D uncertain. Germline lookup yields CDR1 ENHRY and CDR2 SYGVKD. V dropped 0 bases and J dropped 7 bases, with 4 bases sitting between them. This CDR3 has 11 amino acids.

This clone is a singleton in its sample. The chain joins TRBV29-1 to TRBJ1-2, with D unresolved. CDR3 length: 13 residues. Germline V lookup: CDR1 SQVTM, CDR2 ANQGSEA. V lost 4 bases and J 4 bases, leaving 13 bases between the germline ends. The CDR3 spells CSVAPGPSYGYTF. The CDR3 DNA reads as TGCAGCGTTGCGCCGGGTCCTTCCTATGGCTACACCTTC. Full variable domain (missing parts from reference TRBV29-1 and TRBJ1-2): SAVISQKPSRDICQRGTSLTIQCQVDSQVTMMFWYRQQPGQSLTLIATANQGSEATYESGFVIDKFPISRPNLTFSTLTVSNMSPEDSSIYLCSVAPGPSYGYTFGSGTRLTVV.

The chain uses TRBV27 and TRBJ2-1; TRBD1 matches at 8 bases. The CDR3 consists of 17 residues. Unmatched junction bases numbered 10, after V lost 6 bases and J lost 0 bases. Germline-derived CDR1 and CDR2 are MNHEY and SMNVEV (reference sequence). This chain's CDR3 is CASRTLQGGSSYNEQFF. DNA of the CDR3: TGTGCCAGCAGGACCCTACAGGGGGGAAGCTCCTACAATGAGCAGTTCTTC.